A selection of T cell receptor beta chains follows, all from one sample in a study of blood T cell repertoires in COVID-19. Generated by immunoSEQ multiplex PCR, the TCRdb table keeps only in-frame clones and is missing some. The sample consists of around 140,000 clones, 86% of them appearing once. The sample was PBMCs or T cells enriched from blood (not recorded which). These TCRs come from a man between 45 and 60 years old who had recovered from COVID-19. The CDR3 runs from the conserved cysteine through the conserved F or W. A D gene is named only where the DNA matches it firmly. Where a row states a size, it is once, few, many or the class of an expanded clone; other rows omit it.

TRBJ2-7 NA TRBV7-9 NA TGTGCCAGCAGCCGAGATCGCGAGCAGTACTTC CASSRDREQYF
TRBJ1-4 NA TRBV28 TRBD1 TGTGCCAGCAGTCTCAGGACAGGGGTAGCTAATGAAAAACTGTTTTTT CASSLRTGVANEKLFF
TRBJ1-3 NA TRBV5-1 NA TGCGCCAGCAGCTTGGAGGGGGATCCCACCATATATTTT CASSLEGDPTIYF
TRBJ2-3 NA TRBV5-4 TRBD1 TGTGCCAGCAGCCGGCAGGGGGCGTACCATACGCAGTATTTT CASSRQGAYHTQYF
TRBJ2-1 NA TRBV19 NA TGTGCCAGTAGTATAGGTGCGGACTATAGGAACAATGAGCAGTTCTTC CASSIGADYRNNEQFF
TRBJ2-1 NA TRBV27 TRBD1 TGTGCCAGCAGGGTAGACAGGGGCGGATACAATGAGCAGTTCTTC CASRVDRGGYNEQFF
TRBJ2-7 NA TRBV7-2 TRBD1 TGTGCCAGCAGCTCACCTGACAGGGGGACCTACGAGCAGTACTTC CASSSPDRGTYEQYF
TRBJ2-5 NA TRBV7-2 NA TGTGCCAGCAGCTTAGCCGGGAGTCCCGGGGAGACCCAGTACTTC CASSLAGSPGETQYF
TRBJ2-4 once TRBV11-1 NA TGTGCCAGCAGCATGTCCCAGGGCACGTCCAAAAACATTCAGTACTTC CASSMSQGTSKNIQYF
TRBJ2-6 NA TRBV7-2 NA TGTGCCAGCAGCGCCAGGGAAACTGGGGCCAACGTCCTGACTTTC CASSARETGANVLTF
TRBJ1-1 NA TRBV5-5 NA TGTGCCAGCAGCTTGGGACTAGCGGTGAACACTGAAGCTTTCTTT CASSLGLAVNTEAFF
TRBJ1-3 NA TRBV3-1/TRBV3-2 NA TGTGCCAGCAGCCAAGGGACAGCGATCTCTGGAAACACCATATATTTT CASSQGTAISGNTIYF
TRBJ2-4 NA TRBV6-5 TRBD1 TGTGCCAGCAGCCCCAGGGGGAACATTCAGTACTTC CASSPRGNIQYF
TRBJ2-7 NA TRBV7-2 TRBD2 TGTGCCAGCAGCTTATCGGTTGGCGGGAGGGCCTACGAGCAGTACTTC CASSLSVGGRAYEQYF
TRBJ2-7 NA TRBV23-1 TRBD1 TGCGCCAGCAGTCTCGGCCAGACAGGGGTCTTCTACGAGCAGTACTTC CASSLGQTGVFYEQYF
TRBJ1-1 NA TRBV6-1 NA TGTGCCAGCAGTGGGATCTCACAGGGTTGGTACACTGAAGCTTTCTTT CASSGISQGWYTEAFF
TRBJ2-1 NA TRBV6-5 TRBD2 TGTGCCAGCAGCAAGGGGGCGGGAGGGCACAATGAGCAGTTCTTC CASSKGAGGHNEQFF
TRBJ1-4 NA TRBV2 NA TGTGCCAGCGGTGGGCAGGCCCGCAGGGAAAAACTGTTTTTT CASGGQARREKLFF
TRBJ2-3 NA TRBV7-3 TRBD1 TGTGCCAGCAGCACCGACAGGGACACAGATACGCAGTATTTT CASSTDRDTDTQYF
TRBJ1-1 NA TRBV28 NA TGTGCCAGCAGTTCGACGGGACGGGGGGGAAATGAAGCTTTCTTT CASSSTGRGGNEAFF
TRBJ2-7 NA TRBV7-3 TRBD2 TGTGCCAGCAGCCCGATAGCGGGAGCCTACGAGCAGTACTTC CASSPIAGAYEQYF
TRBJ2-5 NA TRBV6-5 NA TGTGCCAGCAGCCGCGACGAGGGCGGCCAAGAGACCCAGTACTTC CASSRDEGGQETQYF